Shown below are 12 T cell receptor beta chains from a single sample sequenced in a study of T-cell reconstitution after alpha-beta-depleted transplantation in children. Preparation of the TCRbeta library was carried out with unique molecular identifiers. TCRdb re-called the PCR reads through MiXCR, storing one row per CDR3 protein. Counted here are approximately 350,000 distinct CDR3 sequences, 10% to 15% occurring once; the ten biggest clones make up about 4%. The sequenced sample was PBMCs, obtained from the stem cell graft. These receptors originate from a human donor who donated a stem cell graft to a child with Fanconi anemia.

This sequence joins TRBV20-1 and TRBJ2-3; maybe TRBD2 (6 bases). This CDR3 region has 13 residues. Germline CDR1 is DFQATT and CDR2 is SNEGSKA (reference sequence). Trimming pared 6 bases from V and 6 bases from J, leaving 16 bases between. The CDR3 DNA reads as TGCAGTGCCCCCGGGGCGGGGAAGGATACGCAGTATTTT. Translating it yields CSAPGAGKDTQYF.

The chain couples TRBV4-1 to TRBJ2-7; 7 bases map to TRBD1. From germline, CDR1 is MGHRA and CDR2 YSYEKL. This CDR3 has 15 amino acids. The trim removed 0 bases at V and 3 bases at J, leaving 5 bases unmatched. The CDR3 loop is CASSQETGQGYEQYF. CDR3 DNA sequence: TGCGCCAGCAGCCAAGAGACAGGGCAAGGCTACGAGCAGTACTTC.

This clonotype was found many times. The CDR3 sequence: CASSLRQGWAYEQYF. In DNA form, the CDR3 reads TGTGCCAGCAGTTTACGACAGGGATGGGCCTACGAGCAGTACTTC. V is TRBV27 and J is TRBJ2-7; 7 bases are shared with TRBD1. Germline assignment: CDR1 MNHEY and CDR2 SMNVEV (reference sequence). V shed 2 bases, J shed 2 bases, and the junction held 6 bases outside the gene matches. The CDR3 spans 15 residues.

This clonotype was detected many times. The chain employs TRBV7-2 and TRBJ2-1; 10 bases match TRBD2. The V and J ends lost 5 bases and 8 bases, in that order; junction bases with no gene match: 9. CDR1 and CDR2 from the germline V gene are SGHTA and FQGNSA. The CDR3 contains 15 residues. The CDR3 here is CASSPSTSGVYEQFF. The DNA for the CDR3 is TGTGCCAGCAGCCCGTCAACTAGCGGGGTGTATGAGCAGTTCTTC.

The rearrangement uses TRBV28 and TRBJ2-7; TRBD2 agrees at 7 bases. The CDR3 totals 15 residues. V was clipped by 7 bases and J by 5 bases; unmatched bases: 14. Per the germline V gene, CDR1 is MDHEN and CDR2 is SYDVKM. CDR3 in amino acids: CASTQGRERSHEQYV. In DNA form, the CDR3 reads TGTGCCAGCACTCAAGGGAGGGAGCGTTCCCACGAGCAGTACGTC.

The DNA of the CDR3 is TGTGCCAGCAGCCAAGATGGGCGAAGGGGGTTCTTAAGCACCGGGGAGCTGTTTTTT. Translation gives CASSQDGRRGFLSTGELFF. The chain has TRBV14 and TRBJ2-2, with a weak D call TRBD1 (6 bases). The CDR3 sequence is 19 residues long. Trimming cost V 0 bases and J 4 bases, with 21 bases left between them. Germline CDR1 reads SGHDN; CDR2 reads FVKESK.

This chain connects TRBV5-8 to TRBJ2-1; D uncertain. Between the trimmed V and J ends, which lost 0 bases and 4 bases, there was a span of 8 bases. The germline V gene has CDR1 SGHTS and CDR2 YDEGEE. This CDR3 spans 14 amino acids. The CDR3 loop reads CASSLVSVYNEQFF. CDR3 nucleotides: TGTGCCAGCAGCTTGGTGTCAGTTTACAATGAGCAGTTCTTC.

The rearrangement uses TRBV6-2 or TRBV6-3 and TRBJ2-7; 7 nucleotides align to TRBD2. The V gene's germline CDR1 is MNHEY and CDR2 SVGEGT. This CDR3 is built from 13 residues. V dropped 4 bases and J dropped 7; count of bases not matched to a gene: 7. The DNA of the CDR3 is TGTGCCAGCAGTTTCGGCACAGCGGGAGAGCAGTACTTC. Protein product: CASSFGTAGEQYF.

The CDR3 region has the DNA TGTGCCAGCAGTCCCAAATTTTCTACCGCCAAAAACATTCAGTACTTC. Its protein product is CASSPKFSTAKNIQYF. The chain is built from TRBV12-3 or TRBV12-4 and TRBJ2-4; D remains unclear. V lost 5 bases to trimming and J lost 1 base, with 15 bases between them. This CDR3 has 16 residues.

V usage is TRBV7-8 and J usage is TRBJ1-5, with 7 positions matching TRBD1. This CDR3 is 15 amino acids long. V trimming: 5 bases; J trimming: 4 bases; junction bases outside the gene matches: 8. Germline CDR1 reads SGHVS; CDR2 reads FQNEAQ. This CDR3 reads CASSPQGGLNQPQHF. CDR3 sequence (DNA): TGTGCCAGCAGCCCCCAGGGGGGACTGAATCAGCCCCAGCATTTT.

The chain joins TRBV20-1 to TRBJ2-7; D call uncertain. CDR1 and CDR2 from the germline V gene are DFQATT and SNEGSKA (reference sequence). Trimming took 6 bases from V and 1 from J, leaving 16 bases between them. The CDR3 is 14 amino acids. The CDR3 spells CSAEPAFGSYEQYF. CDR3 DNA sequence: TGCAGTGCCGAGCCCGCTTTTGGATCCTACGAGCAGTACTTC.

This clonotype was observed a handful of times. The CDR3 DNA reads TGTGCCATCAGTGAGCAAGGAGCACCCGGCTACACCTTC. This translates into CAISEQGAPGYTF. The genes are TRBV10-3 and TRBJ1-2; D gene unclear. In germline, CDR1 is ENHRY, CDR2 SYGVKD. V was trimmed by 2 bases and J by 8 bases, leaving 12 bases between them. This CDR3 is 13 amino acids long.